The present T cell receptor beta chain was sequenced within a study of cytomegalovirus exposure and HLA in healthy donors. With respect to this clone: The antigen is unknown.

Profiling relied on immunoSEQ multiplex PCR, and the TCRdb table lists in-frame clones only, not all of them. The table shows about 280,000 clones, with roughly 90% occurring only once. General study points: For cytomegalovirus status, the classifier reportedly gave diagnoses with high specificity and sensitivity. First-cohort TCR clusters were later found to tend to co-occur in the roughly 110 validation repertoires.

Sequenced input: PBMCs. This TCR came from a young woman in good health and CMV-seronegative.

The CDR3 region has the DNA TGTGCCAGCAGTCCACCCTCTGGGAGAAGCACAGATACGCAGTATTTT. Amino acid sequence: CASSPPSGRSTDTQYF. The chain joins TRBV25-1 to TRBJ2-3, with a possible D match to TRBD2 (5 bases). V lost 5 bases and J 0 bases, leaving 15 bases between the germline ends. Germline loops: CDR1 MGHDK, CDR2 SYGVNS. This CDR3 contains 16 residues.